This T cell receptor (beta chain) stems from a study of blood T cell repertoires in COVID-19. Study background: Collection of acute and convalescent COVID-19 samples took place in the United States, Italy and Spain.

The CDR3 has 16 residues. Between the trimmed V and J ends, which lost 3 bases and 0 bases, there was a span of 15 bases. Germline V lookup: CDR1 SGHRS, CDR2 YFSETQ. Methods used by the authors: For nucleated cells, counts were estimated from reference gene primer amplification. Generated by immunoSEQ multiplex PCR, the TCRdb table keeps only in-frame clones and is missing some. For V, J and clone size, that table is used; D and trimming come from the DNA. The sample lists about 73,000 clones; approximately 83% were seen once. The TCR sequence derives from a woman in her sixties with acute or convalescent COVID-19. The chain is built from TRBV5-1 and TRBJ1-1; D is possibly TRBD1 (6 bases). What was sequenced was peripheral blood. DNA for the CDR3: TGCGCCAGCAGCTCCGGACAGTTAAGCATGAACACTGAAGCTTTCTTT. Translating gives CASSSGQLSMNTEAFF.